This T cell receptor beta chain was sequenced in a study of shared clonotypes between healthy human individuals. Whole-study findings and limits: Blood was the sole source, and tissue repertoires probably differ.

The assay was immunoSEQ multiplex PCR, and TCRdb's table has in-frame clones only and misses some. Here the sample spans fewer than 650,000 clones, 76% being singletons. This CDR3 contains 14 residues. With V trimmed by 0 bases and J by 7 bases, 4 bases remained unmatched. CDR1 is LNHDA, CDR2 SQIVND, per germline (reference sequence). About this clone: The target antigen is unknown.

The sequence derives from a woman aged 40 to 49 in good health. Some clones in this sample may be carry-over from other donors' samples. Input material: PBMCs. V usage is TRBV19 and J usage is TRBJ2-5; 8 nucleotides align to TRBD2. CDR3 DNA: TGTGCCAGTAGTATAGATCGGGGGGGAGGGACCCAGTACTTC. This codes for CASSIDRGGGTQYF.